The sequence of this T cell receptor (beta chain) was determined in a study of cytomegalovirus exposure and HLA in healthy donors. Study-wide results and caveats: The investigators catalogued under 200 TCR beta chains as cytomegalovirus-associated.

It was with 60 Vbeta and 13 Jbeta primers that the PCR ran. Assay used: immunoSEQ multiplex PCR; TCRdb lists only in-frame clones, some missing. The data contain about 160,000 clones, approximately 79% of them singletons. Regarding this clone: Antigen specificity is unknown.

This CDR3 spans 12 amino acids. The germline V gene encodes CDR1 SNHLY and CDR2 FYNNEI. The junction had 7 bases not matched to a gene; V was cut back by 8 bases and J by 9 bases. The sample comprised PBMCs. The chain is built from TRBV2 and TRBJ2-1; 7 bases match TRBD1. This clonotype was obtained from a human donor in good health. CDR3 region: CASRRTGREQFF. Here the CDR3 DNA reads TGTGCCAGCCGCCGGACAGGACGTGAGCAGTTCTTC.